These T cell receptor beta chains were read from a single sample in a study of blood T cell repertoires in COVID-19. Using immunoSEQ multiplex PCR, the repertoire was profiled, and TCRdb retains in-frame clones only, with some absent. The data hold 110,000 to 150,000 clones, with 85% to 90% observed a single time. Sequenced material: peripheral blood. Receptor source: a middle-aged woman with acute or convalescent COVID-19. CDR3s include the opening cysteine and the closing phenylalanine or tryptophan. D genes are given only for firm matches. The size of a clone is reported for some rows only, either as once, few or many, or as a class for expanded clones.

>-|TRBJ2-1|TRBV7-9|TRBD1
TGTGCCAGCAGCGTAGAGACAGGGCCATACAATGAGCAGTTCTTC
CASSVETGPYNEQFF
>once|TRBJ1-6|TRBV9|-
TGTGCCAGCAGCGTAGCAGGGGAAGGCTCACCCCTCCACTTT
CASSVAGEGSPLHF
>few|TRBJ2-7|TRBV7-9|-
TGTGCCAGCAGCTGGGACAACTCCTACGAGCAGTACTTC
CASSWDNSYEQYF
>-|TRBJ2-1|TRBV19|TRBD2
TGTGCCAGTAGTCTACCAGGGCTAGCGGGAGGGCCCAAGATCTTC
CASSLPGLAGGPKIF
>few|TRBJ2-7|TRBV7-8|-
TGTGCCAGCAGCTTAGTGCCGGGGGCCTACGAGCAGTACTTC
CASSLVPGAYEQYF
>-|TRBJ2-3|TRBV28|-
TGTGCCAGCAGTTATGTGGGGCCCCCCTTGAGGGATACGCAGTATTTT
CASSYVGPPLRDTQYF
>-|TRBJ1-2|TRBV5-5|-
TGTGCCAGCAGCTTGGCCCTCACAGGGCTCTATGGCTACACCTTC
CASSLALTGLYGYTF
>once|TRBJ1-2|TRBV3-1/TRBV3-2|-
TGTGCCAGCAGCCAAGACTCTAGGTACTATGGCTACACCTTC
CASSQDSRYYGYTF
>-|TRBJ1-5|TRBV28|-
TGTGCCAGCAGTTTCAGGGTCAATCAGCCCCAGCATTTT
CASSFRVNQPQHF
>-|TRBJ1-1|TRBV27|TRBD1
TGTGCCAGCAGTGCACATCCCGGGACAGGGCCCGGGGCGGCTGAAGCTTTCTTT
CASSAHPGTGPGAAEAFF
>once|TRBJ1-6|TRBV6-2/TRBV6-3|TRBD1
TGTGCCAGCAGTCCCCGGGACAGAGATTCACCCCTCCACTTT
CASSPRDRDSPLHF
>-|TRBJ1-3|TRBV5-1|TRBD1
TGCGCCAGCAGCTTGGATACAGGGGCTGGAAACACCATATATTTT
CASSLDTGAGNTIYF
>few|TRBJ2-7|TRBV7-2|TRBD1
TGTGCCAGCAGCTTAGACAGGGGGCAGGGCTCCTACGAGCAGTACTTC
CASSLDRGQGSYEQYF
>-|TRBJ1-1|TRBV5-1|-
TGCGCCAGCAGCCCTCAGGGGACCACTGAAGCTTTCTTT
CASSPQGTTEAFF
>-|TRBJ1-4|TRBV6-5|-
TGTGCCAGCAGTTTAGGGGGAACTAATGAAAAACTGTTTTTT
CASSLGGTNEKLFF
>-|TRBJ1-3|TRBV4-3|-
TGCGCCAGCAGCCAAGAAGGTGGGCACACAAGTACCATATATTTT
CASSQEGGHTSTIYF
>-|TRBJ1-5|TRBV19|-
TGTGCCAGTAGTATTGGACAAACGCAGCCCCAGCATTTT
CASSIGQTQPQHF
>-|TRBJ2-5|TRBV4-1|TRBD2
TGCGCCAGCAGGACCTCTCTAGCGGGGGGCCAAGAGACCCAGTACTTC
CASRTSLAGGQETQYF
>-|TRBJ2-3|TRBV6-6|TRBD2
TGTGCCAGCAGATCAAGCGGGGGAACAGATACGCAGTATTTT
CASRSSGGTDTQYF
>once|TRBJ2-1|TRBV7-9|TRBD2
TGTGCCAGCAGCTTATTCGGGACTAGCGGGGGTGTCGATGAGCAGTTCTTC
CASSLFGTSGGVDEQFF
>-|TRBJ2-3|TRBV7-2|TRBD2
TGTGCCAGCAGCCGTAGCAGCGGGAGTGGAGATACGCAGTATTTT
CASSRSSGSGDTQYF
>-|TRBJ2-5|TRBV4-1|TRBD2
TGCGCCAGCAGCCAATCGGGGGGAAGCCAAGAGACCCAGTACTTC
CASSQSGGSQETQYF
>once|TRBJ1-1|TRBV6-2/TRBV6-3|-
TGTGCCAGCAGTTACTCAGGGGGAAATACTGAAGCTTTCTTT
CASSYSGGNTEAFF
>-|TRBJ2-4|TRBV19|TRBD2
TGTGCCAGTAGTGAAATAGCGGGAGCCAAAAACATTCAGTACTTC
CASSEIAGAKNIQYF
>medium-sized|TRBJ1-6|TRBV19|-
TGTGCCAGTAGTATAGGGGCATCACCCCTCCACTTT
CASSIGASPLHF
>-|TRBJ2-7|TRBV6-2/TRBV6-3|TRBD1
TGTGCCAGCAGTTCCCTAAGACAGGGGGGGCCCTACGAGCAGTACTTC
CASSSLRQGGPYEQYF
>-|TRBJ1-4|TRBV5-4|TRBD1
TGTGCCAGCAGCTTGCAGGGGGCTGGGGAAAAACTGTTTTTT
CASSLQGAGEKLFF
>-|TRBJ2-5|TRBV7-9|-
TGTGCCAGCAGCCCCGGGTCGGGGACCCAGTACTTC
CASSPGSGTQYF
>once|TRBJ1-3|TRBV15|-
TGTGCCACCAGCAGAGATCTAGGGAGCGGAAACACCATATATTTT
CATSRDLGSGNTIYF
>-|TRBJ2-3|TRBV11-2|-
TGTGCCAGCAGCCCAGGGTCAGATACGCAGTATTTT
CASSPGSDTQYF
>-|TRBJ2-2|TRBV25-1|-
TGTGCCAGCAGTGAATCATCTAAGCATACCGGGGAGCTGTTTTTT
CASSESSKHTGELFF
>-|TRBJ2-3|TRBV6-2/TRBV6-3|TRBD2
TGTGCCAGCAGTTTTGGGGGGCTAGCGGGGAGCACAGATACGCAGTATTTT
CASSFGGLAGSTDTQYF
>-|TRBJ1-4|TRBV5-1|-
TGCGCCAGCAGCTTGCAGTTGGCCGTAAGCGGTCCTAATGAAAAACTGTTTTTT
CASSLQLAVSGPNEKLFF
>few|TRBJ1-2|TRBV7-9|TRBD1
TGTGCCAGCAGCCTGACAGGGCCGATACTCTATGGCTACACCTTC
CASSLTGPILYGYTF
>-|TRBJ1-4|TRBV7-6|-
TGTGCCAGCAGTCCCCGGGACTGGGGCGAAAAACTGTTTTTT
CASSPRDWGEKLFF
>-|TRBJ2-1|TRBV11-2|TRBD2
TGTGCCAGCAGCTTAGATTTTGGCGGGGGGGCTTTCGACAATGAGCAGTTCTTC
CASSLDFGGGAFDNEQFF
>-|TRBJ2-1|TRBV12-3/TRBV12-4|TRBD2
TGTGCCAGCAGCAGGACTAGAGACAATGAGCAGTTCTTC
CASSRTRDNEQFF
>-|TRBJ2-7|TRBV19|TRBD2
TGTGCCAGTAGTATGACTAGCGGGAGAACCTACGAGCAGTACTTC
CASSMTSGRTYEQYF
>-|TRBJ1-4|TRBV19|TRBD1
TGTGCCAGTAGAAGGACAGGGGGGGGTGAAAAACTGTTTTTT
CASRRTGGGEKLFF
>-|TRBJ2-7|TRBV2|TRBD1
TGTGCCAGCAGTGACCTCGGGACAGGACCTTACGAGCAGTACTTC
CASSDLGTGPYEQYF
>-|TRBJ2-7|TRBV2|TRBD1
TGTGCCAGCAGTCAAGAAGGGGACAGCTCCTACGAGCAGTACTTC
CASSQEGDSSYEQYF
>-|TRBJ2-3|TRBV21-1|-
TGTGCCAGCAGCTTGCCACGGACTAGCGGGAGAGCAGATACGCAGTATTTT
CASSLPRTSGRADTQYF